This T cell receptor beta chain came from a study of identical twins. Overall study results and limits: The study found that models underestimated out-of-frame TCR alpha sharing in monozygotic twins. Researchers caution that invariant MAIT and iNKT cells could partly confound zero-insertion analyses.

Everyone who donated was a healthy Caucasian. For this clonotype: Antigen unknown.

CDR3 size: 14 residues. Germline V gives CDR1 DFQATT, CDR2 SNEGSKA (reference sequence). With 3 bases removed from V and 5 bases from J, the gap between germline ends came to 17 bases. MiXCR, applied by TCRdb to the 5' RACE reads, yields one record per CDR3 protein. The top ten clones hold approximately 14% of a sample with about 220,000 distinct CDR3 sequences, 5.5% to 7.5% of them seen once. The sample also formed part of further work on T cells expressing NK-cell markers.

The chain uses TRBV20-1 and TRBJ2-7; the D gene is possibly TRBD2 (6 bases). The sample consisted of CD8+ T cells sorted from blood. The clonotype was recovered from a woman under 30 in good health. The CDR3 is CSASTGVPFHEQYF. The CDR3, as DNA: TGCAGTGCTAGTACGGGAGTGCCTTTCCACGAGCAGTACTTC.